The 15 T cell receptor beta chains in this list originate from one sample, sequenced in a study of spatial heterogeneity in lung cancer. Using its own MiXCR run on the 5' RACE reads, TCRdb lists one record per CDR3 protein. The sample contains roughly 36,000 distinct CDR3 sequences, approximately 6.3% of which appear only once. Time point of the sample: sample taken at primary tumor resection. No cell sorting; template was whole RNA from tumor, lung tissue or PBMC. This material consisted of PBMCs, taken at surgery. Receptors were obtained from a male donor with early-stage non-small cell lung cancer.

This clonotype turned up a few times. The gene calls are TRBV20-1 and TRBJ2-7; 9 bases align to TRBD1. The germline V gene has CDR1 DFQATT and CDR2 SNEGSKA (reference sequence). CDR3 length equals 15 residues. The V gene end was trimmed by 0 bases and the J gene end by 8 bases; junction bases not matched to a gene: 11. The CDR3 coding sequence is TGCAGTGCTAGAGAACCGGGACAGGGCTTTCTGAAGCAGTACTTC. Translating it yields CSAREPGQGFLKQYF.

The chain uses TRBV18 and TRBJ1-1; D gene uncertain. Trimming shortened V by 3 bases and J by 3 bases, and 14 bases separated the two germline ends. The CDR3 length is 15 residues. Germline loops: CDR1 KGHSH, CDR2 LQKENI. The CDR3 coding sequence is TGTGCCAGCTCACCTAGAACGGGTTCGGACACTGAAGCTTTCTTT. As protein: CASSPRTGSDTEAFF.

Ten or more counts support this clonotype. The rearrangement joins TRBV4-2 to TRBJ2-1, with D unresolved. Looked up from germline, CDR1 is LGHNA and CDR2 is YNFKEQ. The V end lost 0 bases, the J end lost 3 bases, and 9 bases lay between the germline ends. The CDR3 has 15 amino acids. The chain's CDR3 is CASSQEERFYNEQFF. The CDR3 region has the DNA TGTGCCAGCAGCCAAGAGGAAAGGTTCTACAATGAGCAGTTCTTC.

This clonotype occurred many times. CDR3 loop: CASSRTGGSNQPQHF. The DNA of the CDR3 is TGTGCCAGCTCACGTACAGGGGGCAGCAATCAGCCCCAGCATTTT. The genes are TRBV18 and TRBJ1-5; 9 positions match TRBD1. CDR1 is KGHSH, CDR2 LQKENI, per germline. The CDR3 is made up of 15 amino acids. Trimming removed 4 bases from V and 1 base from J; junction bases left unmatched: 2.

This sequence joins TRBV5-1 and TRBJ2-5; 9 bases are a match to TRBD1. This CDR3 is 14 amino acids long. Per the germline V gene, CDR1 is SGHRS and CDR2 is YFSETQ. Unmatched junction bases numbered 2, after V lost 0 bases and J lost 5 bases. The CDR3, as DNA: TGCGCCAGCAGCTTGGGGACAGGGGTCGAGACCCAGTACTTC. This encodes CASSLGTGVETQYF.

The V call is TRBV4-1, the J call TRBJ2-5; TRBD2 matches at 13 bases. V was clipped by 1 base and J by 5 bases; unmatched bases: 7. The germline V gene has CDR1 MGHRA and CDR2 YSYEKL. This CDR3 comprises 17 residues. In nucleotides, the CDR3 is TGCGCCAGCAGCCAAGGGACTAGCGGGGGAGGAACGGAGACCCAGTACTTC. This sequence encodes CASSQGTSGGGTETQYF.

This clonotype has ten or more counts. V and J are TRBV11-2 and TRBJ2-1; 7 nucleotides line up with TRBD1. Germline CDR1 reads SGHAT; CDR2 reads FQNNGV. The CDR3 runs to 15 residues. V gave up 3 bases and J gave up 1 base; unmatched junction bases: 3. The CDR3 sequence: CASSLGQYSYNEQFF. CDR3 DNA sequence: TGTGCCAGCAGCTTGGGACAGTATTCCTACAATGAGCAGTTCTTC.

The gene calls are TRBV11-2 and TRBJ1-1; D possibly corresponds to TRBD1 (5 bases). V lost 4 bases and J lost 5, with 11 bases in between. This CDR3 region has 13 residues. CDR1 SGHAT and CDR2 FQNNGV come from the germline V gene. CDR3 nucleotide sequence: TGTGCCAGCAGCTCACCAGGGAAGACTGAAGCTTTCTTT. Translated: CASSSPGKTEAFF.

This clonotype was counted ten times or more. This chain joins TRBV24-1 and TRBJ2-5; D ambiguous. The V end lost 3 bases, the J end lost 1 base, and 8 bases lay between the germline ends. The germline V gene encodes CDR1 KGHDR and CDR2 SFDVKD. This CDR3 spans 14 amino acids. CDR3 DNA sequence: TGTGCCACCAGTGATCGAAGGTCCCAAGAGACCCAGTACTTC. Its protein product is CATSDRRSQETQYF.

The chain is built from TRBV5-1 and TRBJ2-5, with a weak D call TRBD1 (5 bases). The CDR3 covers 15 residues. Trimming took 0 bases from V and 5 from J, leaving 14 bases between them. CDR1 SGHRS and CDR2 YFSETQ come from the germline V gene. DNA of the CDR3: TGCGCCAGCAGCTTGGGAGGCAGGGCCGGGGAGACCCAGTACTTC. This gives the protein CASSLGGRAGETQYF.

The table lists this clonotype with many counts. The chain carries TRBV29-1 and TRBJ2-2; 8 bases map to TRBD1. There are 14 residues in the CDR3. Per the germline V gene, CDR1 is SQVTM and CDR2 is ANQGSEA. The trim removed 7 bases at V and 5 bases at J, leaving 9 bases unmatched. The CDR3 here is CSAGQGIGTGELFF. CDR3 bases: TGCAGCGCTGGACAGGGAATAGGAACCGGGGAGCTGTTTTTT.

This clonotype was found many times. This rearrangement joins TRBV4-2 to TRBJ2-5; 7 positions match TRBD2. The CDR3 length is 14 residues. In germline, CDR1 is LGHNA, CDR2 YNFKEQ. V shed 2 bases, J shed 9 bases, and the junction held 9 bases outside the gene matches. The CDR3 loop is CASSQPGRGEAQYF. CDR3 sequence (DNA): TGTGCCAGCAGCCAACCCGGACGGGGGGAGGCCCAGTACTTC.

This chain links TRBV20-1 with TRBJ2-7, with 8 bases lining up with TRBD1. The CDR3 runs 12 residues. Trimming cost V 7 bases and J 0 bases; bases outside gene matches: 2. Germline V gene lookup returns CDR1 DFQATT and CDR2 SNEGSKA (reference sequence). CDR3 coding DNA: TGCAGTGGGACAGGGAGCTCCTACGAGCAGTACTTC. Translation: CSGTGSSYEQYF.

This clonotype was seen ten or more times. This chain links TRBV27 with TRBJ2-3, with 10 bases that match TRBD2. The CDR3 runs to 16 residues. Germline values: CDR1 MNHEY, CDR2 SMNVEV (reference sequence). V lost 4 bases and J lost 6; bases outside the gene matches: 10. CDR3 sequence reads: CASSSPGLAAYDTQYF. For the CDR3, the DNA is TGTGCCAGCAGTTCTCCCGGACTAGCGGCCTATGATACGCAGTATTTT.

The chain combines TRBV21-1 with TRBJ2-1; the D call TRBD1 from the table was never checked on the DNA. TRBV21-1 is marked as a pseudogene. CDR3 length: 16 residues. The CDR3 DNA follows: TGTGCCAGCAGCAAAGACGGGGGGACAGACCAACTTCGAGAGTTCTTC. Translated, it gives CASSKDGGTDQLREFF.